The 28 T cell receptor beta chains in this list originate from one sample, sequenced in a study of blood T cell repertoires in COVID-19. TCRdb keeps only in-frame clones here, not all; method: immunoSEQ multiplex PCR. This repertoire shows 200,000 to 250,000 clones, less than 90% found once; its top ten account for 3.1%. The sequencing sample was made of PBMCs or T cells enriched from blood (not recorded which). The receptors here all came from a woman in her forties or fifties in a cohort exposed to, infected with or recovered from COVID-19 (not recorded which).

In DNA form, the CDR3 reads TGTGCCTGGGGAGCCCGCAGGTTCGGAACTAATGAAAAACTGTTTTTT. Amino acid sequence: CAWGARRFGTNEKLFF. The genes are TRBV30 and TRBJ1-4; D not resolved. The V end lost 5 bases, the J end lost 1 base, and 17 bases lay between the germline ends. Germline V gene sequence: CDR1 GTSNPN, CDR2 SVGIG (reference sequence). The CDR3 sequence is 16 residues long.

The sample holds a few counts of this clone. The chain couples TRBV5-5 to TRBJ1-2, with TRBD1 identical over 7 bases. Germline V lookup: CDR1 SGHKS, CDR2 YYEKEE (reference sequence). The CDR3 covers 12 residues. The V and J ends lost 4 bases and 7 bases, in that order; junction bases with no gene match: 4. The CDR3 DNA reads TGTGCCAGCAGCCTCGGGACAGCTGGCTACACCTTC. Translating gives CASSLGTAGYTF.

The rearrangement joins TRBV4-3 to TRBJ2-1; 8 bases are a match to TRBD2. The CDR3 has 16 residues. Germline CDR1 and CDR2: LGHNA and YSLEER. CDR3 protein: CPTSQRGGLRSNEQFF. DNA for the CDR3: TGCCCCACCAGCCAACGGGGGGGGCTCCGTAGCAATGAGCAGTTCTTC.

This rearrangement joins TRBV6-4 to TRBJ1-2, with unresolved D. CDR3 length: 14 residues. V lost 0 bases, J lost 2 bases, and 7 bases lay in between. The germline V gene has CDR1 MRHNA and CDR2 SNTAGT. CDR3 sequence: CASSDSGGNYGYTF. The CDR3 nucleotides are TGTGCCAGCAGTGACTCGGGAGGAAACTATGGCTACACCTTC.

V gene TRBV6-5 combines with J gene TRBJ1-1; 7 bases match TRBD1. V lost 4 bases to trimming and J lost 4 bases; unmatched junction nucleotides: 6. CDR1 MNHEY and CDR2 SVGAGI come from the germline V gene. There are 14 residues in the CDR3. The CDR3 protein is CASSSTGLGTEAFF. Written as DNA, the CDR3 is TGTGCCAGCAGTTCGACAGGGCTTGGCACTGAAGCTTTCTTT.

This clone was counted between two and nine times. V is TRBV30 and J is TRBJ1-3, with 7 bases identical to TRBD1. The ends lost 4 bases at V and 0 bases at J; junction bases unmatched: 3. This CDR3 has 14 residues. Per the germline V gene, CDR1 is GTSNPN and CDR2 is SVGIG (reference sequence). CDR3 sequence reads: CAWTGTDSGNTIYF. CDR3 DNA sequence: TGTGCCTGGACCGGGACAGACTCTGGAAACACCATATATTTT.

CDR3 sequence reads: CASSYGTGGTGAFF. CDR3 nucleotide sequence: TGTGCCAGCAGTTACGGGACAGGGGGGACTGGGGCTTTCTTT. V usage is TRBV6-5 and J usage is TRBJ1-1; 11 bases are a match to TRBD1. CDR3 size: 14 residues. The germline gives CDR1 MNHEY, CDR2 SVGAGI. The V and J ends lost 2 bases and 11 bases, in that order; junction bases with no gene match: 7.

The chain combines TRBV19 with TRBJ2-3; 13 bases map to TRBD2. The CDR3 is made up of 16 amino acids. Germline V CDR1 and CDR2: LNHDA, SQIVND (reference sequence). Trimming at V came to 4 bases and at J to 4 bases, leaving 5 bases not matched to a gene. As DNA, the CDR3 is TGTGCCAGTAGTAAAACCGGGACTAGCGGGGCAGATACGCAGTATTTT. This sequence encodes CASSKTGTSGADTQYF.

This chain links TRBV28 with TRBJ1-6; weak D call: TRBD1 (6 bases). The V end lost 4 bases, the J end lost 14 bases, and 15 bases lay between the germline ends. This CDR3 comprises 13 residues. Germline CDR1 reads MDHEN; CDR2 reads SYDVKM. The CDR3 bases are TGTGCCAGCAGTTCCAACAGGGTAATGGCCCTCCACTTT. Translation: CASSSNRVMALHF. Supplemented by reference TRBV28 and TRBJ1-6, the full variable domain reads DVKVTQSSRYLVKRTGEKVFLECVQDMDHENMFWYRQDPGLGLRLIYFSYDVKMKEKGDIPEGYSVSREKKERFSLILESASTNQTSMYLCASSSNRVMALHFGNGTRLTVT.

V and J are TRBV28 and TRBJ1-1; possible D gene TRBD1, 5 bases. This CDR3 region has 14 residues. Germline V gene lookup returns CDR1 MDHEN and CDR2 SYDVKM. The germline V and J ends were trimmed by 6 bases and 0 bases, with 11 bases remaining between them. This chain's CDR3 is CASRGGLMNTEAFF. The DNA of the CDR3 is TGTGCCAGCAGGGGGGGACTAATGAACACTGAAGCTTTCTTT.

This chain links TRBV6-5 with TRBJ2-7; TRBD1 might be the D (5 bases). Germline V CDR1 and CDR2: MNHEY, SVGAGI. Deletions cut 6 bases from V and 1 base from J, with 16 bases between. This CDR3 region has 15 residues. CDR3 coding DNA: TGTGCCAGCAGACACCCCAGGGTGTCGTCCTACGAGCAGTACTTC. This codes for CASRHPRVSSYEQYF.

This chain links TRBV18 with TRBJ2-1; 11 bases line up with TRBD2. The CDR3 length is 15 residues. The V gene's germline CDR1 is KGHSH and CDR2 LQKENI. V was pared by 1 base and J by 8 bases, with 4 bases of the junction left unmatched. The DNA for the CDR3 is TGTGCCAGCTCACCACGTCTAGCGGGGGGCTATGAGCAGTTCTTC. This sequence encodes CASSPRLAGGYEQFF. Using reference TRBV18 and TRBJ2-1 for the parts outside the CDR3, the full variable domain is NAGVMQNPRHLVRRRGQEARLRCSPMKGHSHVYWYRQLPEEGLKFMVYLQKENIIDESGMPKERFSAEFPKEGPSILRIQQVVRGDSAAYFCASSPRLAGGYEQFFGPGTRLTVL.

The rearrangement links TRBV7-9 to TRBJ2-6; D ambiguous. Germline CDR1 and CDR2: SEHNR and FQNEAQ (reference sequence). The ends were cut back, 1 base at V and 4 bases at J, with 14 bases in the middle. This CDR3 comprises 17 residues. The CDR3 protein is CASSLVNTAFGANVLTF. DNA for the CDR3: TGTGCCAGCAGCTTAGTGAACACCGCCTTCGGGGCCAACGTCCTGACTTTC.

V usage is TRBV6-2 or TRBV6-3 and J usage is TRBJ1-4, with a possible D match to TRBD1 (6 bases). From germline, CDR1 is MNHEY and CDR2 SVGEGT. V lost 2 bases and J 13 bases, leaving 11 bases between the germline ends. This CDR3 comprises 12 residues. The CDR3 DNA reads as TGTGCCAGCAGTTACCCCACAGGGAGACTGTTTTTT. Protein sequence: CASSYPTGRLFF.

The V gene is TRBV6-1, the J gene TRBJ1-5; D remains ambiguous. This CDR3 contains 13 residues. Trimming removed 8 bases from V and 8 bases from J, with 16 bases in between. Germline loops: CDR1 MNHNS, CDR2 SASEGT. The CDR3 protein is CASSGGPSEPQHF. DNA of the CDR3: TGTGCCAGCTCCGGCGGGCCTAGTGAGCCCCAGCATTTT.

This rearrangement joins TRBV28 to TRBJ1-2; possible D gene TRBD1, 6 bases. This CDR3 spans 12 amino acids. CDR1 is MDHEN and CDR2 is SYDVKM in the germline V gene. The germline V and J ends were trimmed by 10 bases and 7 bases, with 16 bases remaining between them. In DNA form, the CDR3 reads TGTGCCACAGCACAGGGTATGATTGGCTACACCTTC. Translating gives CATAQGMIGYTF.

The DNA of the CDR3 is TGCAGCGTTGAAGGGGTGACAGGGGTATCTGGCTACACCTTC. Translation: CSVEGVTGVSGYTF. The rearrangement joins TRBV29-1 to TRBJ1-2; TRBD1 matches 8 bases. V shed 1 base and J 7 bases; nucleotides not matched to a gene: 8. Germline-derived CDR1 and CDR2 are SQVTM and ANQGSEA. This CDR3 is 14 amino acids long.

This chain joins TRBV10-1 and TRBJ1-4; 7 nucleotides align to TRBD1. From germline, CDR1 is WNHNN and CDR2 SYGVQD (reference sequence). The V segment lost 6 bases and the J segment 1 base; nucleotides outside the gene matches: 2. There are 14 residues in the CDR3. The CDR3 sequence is CASSRTGTNEKLFF. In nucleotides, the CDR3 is TGCGCCAGCAGCCGGACAGGAACTAATGAAAAACTGTTTTTT.

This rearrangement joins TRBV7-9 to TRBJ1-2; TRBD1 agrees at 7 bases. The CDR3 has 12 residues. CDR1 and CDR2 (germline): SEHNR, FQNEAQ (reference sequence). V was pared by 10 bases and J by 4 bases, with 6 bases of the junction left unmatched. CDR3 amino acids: CAIPGTAYGYTF. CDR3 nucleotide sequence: TGTGCCATTCCGGGGACAGCCTATGGCTACACCTTC.

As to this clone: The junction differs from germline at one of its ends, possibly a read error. The CDR3 nucleotides read TGTGCCAGCAGCTCGGCGGCAGGAGTTCGGACTTTC. Translated, it gives CASSSAAGVRTF. V usage is TRBV9 and J usage is TRBJ2-7; a possible D gene is TRBD2 (5 bases). Germline V gives CDR1 SGDLS, CDR2 YYNGEE. The CDR3 has 12 amino acids.

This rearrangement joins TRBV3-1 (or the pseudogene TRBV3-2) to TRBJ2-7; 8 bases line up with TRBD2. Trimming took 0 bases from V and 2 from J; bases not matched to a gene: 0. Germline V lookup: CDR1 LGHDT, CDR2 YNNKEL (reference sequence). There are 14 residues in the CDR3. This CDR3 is CASSQELAAYEQYF. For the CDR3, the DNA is TGTGCCAGCAGCCAAGAACTAGCGGCCTACGAGCAGTACTTC.

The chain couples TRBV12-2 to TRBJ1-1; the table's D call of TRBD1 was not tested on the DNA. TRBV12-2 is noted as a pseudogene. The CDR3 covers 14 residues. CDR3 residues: CASRFGQVNTEAFF. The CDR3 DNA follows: TGTGCAAGTCGCTTCGGACAGGTGAACACTGAAGCTTTCTTT.

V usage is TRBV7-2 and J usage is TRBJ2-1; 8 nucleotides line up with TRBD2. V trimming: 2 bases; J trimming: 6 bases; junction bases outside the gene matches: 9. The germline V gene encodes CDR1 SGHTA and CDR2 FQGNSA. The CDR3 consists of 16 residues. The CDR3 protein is CASSLYGGGSFNEQFF. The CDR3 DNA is TGTGCCAGCAGCTTATATGGCGGGGGGAGTTTCAATGAGCAGTTCTTC.

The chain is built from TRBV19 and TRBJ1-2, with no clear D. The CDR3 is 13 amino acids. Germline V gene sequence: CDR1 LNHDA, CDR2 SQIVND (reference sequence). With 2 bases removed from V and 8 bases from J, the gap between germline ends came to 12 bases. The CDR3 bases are TGTGCCAGTAGTATAACGGGAGTTAGGGGCTACACCTTC. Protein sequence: CASSITGVRGYTF.

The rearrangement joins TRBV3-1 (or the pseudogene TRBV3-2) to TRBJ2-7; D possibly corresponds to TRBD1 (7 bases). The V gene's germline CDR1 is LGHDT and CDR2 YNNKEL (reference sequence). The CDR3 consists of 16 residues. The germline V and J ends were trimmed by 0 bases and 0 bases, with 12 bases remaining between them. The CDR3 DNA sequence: TGTGCCAGCAGCCAAGATAAGGAGGGGGCCTCCTACGAGCAGTACTTC. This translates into CASSQDKEGASYEQYF.

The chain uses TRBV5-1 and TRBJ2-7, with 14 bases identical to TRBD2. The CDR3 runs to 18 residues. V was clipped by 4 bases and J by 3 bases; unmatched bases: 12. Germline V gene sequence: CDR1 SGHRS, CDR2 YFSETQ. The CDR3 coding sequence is TGCGCCAGCAGCCCGGGACTAGCGGGGGAAGTCAATTACTACGAGCAGTACTTC. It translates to CASSPGLAGEVNYYEQYF.

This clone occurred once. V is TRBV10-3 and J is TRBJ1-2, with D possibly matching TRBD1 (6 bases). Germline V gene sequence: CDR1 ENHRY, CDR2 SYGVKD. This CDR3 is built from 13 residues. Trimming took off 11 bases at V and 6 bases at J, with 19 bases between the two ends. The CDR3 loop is CAANRDLRDGYTF. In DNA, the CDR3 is TGTGCCGCCAACAGGGACCTGCGGGATGGCTACACCTTC.

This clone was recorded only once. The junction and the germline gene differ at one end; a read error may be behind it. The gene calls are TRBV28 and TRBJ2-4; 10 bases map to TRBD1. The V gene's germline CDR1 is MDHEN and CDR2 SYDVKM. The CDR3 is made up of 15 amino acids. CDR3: CASSFGTGAQNVQYF. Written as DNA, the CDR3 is TGTGCCAGCAGTTTTGGGACAGGGGCCCAAAACGTTCAGTACTTC.